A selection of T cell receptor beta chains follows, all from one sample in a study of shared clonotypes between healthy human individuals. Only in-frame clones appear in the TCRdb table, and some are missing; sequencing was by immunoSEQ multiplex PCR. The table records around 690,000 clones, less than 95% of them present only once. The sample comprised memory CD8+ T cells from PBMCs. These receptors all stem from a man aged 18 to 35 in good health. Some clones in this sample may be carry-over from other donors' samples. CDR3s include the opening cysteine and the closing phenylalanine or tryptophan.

CDR3aa: CASSPLTPTNEKLFF; v_gene: TRBV11-2
CDR3aa: CATSRRAGELFF; v_gene: TRBV15
CDR3aa: CASGWDLTDTQYF; v_gene: TRBV12-5
CDR3aa: CASSARLAGNEQFF; v_gene: TRBV7-9
CDR3aa: CASSLVGQGYEQYF; v_gene: TRBV5-1
CDR3aa: CASSLGQGVGPEAFF; v_gene: TRBV7-6
CDR3aa: CAISGHPSATYQETQYF; v_gene: TRBV10-3
CDR3aa: CASSFGPGLAGDWSTDTQYF; v_gene: TRBV27
CDR3aa: CASSLEGPPSSGNTIYF; v_gene: TRBV7-9
CDR3aa: CASSGGTSGLTDTQYF; v_gene: TRBV9
CDR3aa: CASSSLGYYGYTF; v_gene: TRBV9
CDR3aa: CASSLGGTNYGYTF; v_gene: TRBV11-2
CDR3aa: CASSLLILSGANVLTF; v_gene: TRBV28
CDR3aa: CASSYSEQGGNEQYF; v_gene: TRBV6-5
CDR3aa: CASSLLGYEQYF; v_gene: TRBV28
CDR3aa: CASSLGDSNTEAFF; v_gene: TRBV7-6
CDR3aa: CAISEPGFDGELFF; v_gene: TRBV10-3
CDR3aa: CASSQVGGGTEAFF; v_gene: TRBV4-2
CDR3aa: CASSHPGGGGYTF; v_gene: TRBV14
CDR3aa: CAISEQGPLPYEQYF; v_gene: TRBV10-3
CDR3aa: CASSPPGTKNTEAFF; v_gene: TRBV16
CDR3aa: CASNSQGYEQYF; v_gene: TRBV6-1
CDR3aa: CASSRRSLLTDTQYF; v_gene: TRBV4-3
CDR3aa: CASSLRGSSYNEQFF; v_gene: TRBV27
CDR3aa: CASRVSSPSYEQYF; v_gene: TRBV6-5
CDR3aa: CAWSVPLPHRGSSYEQYF; v_gene: TRBV30
CDR3aa: CASSLDQETTYEQYF; v_gene: TRBV7-9
CDR3aa: CAWSEGQGNYHEQYF; v_gene: TRBV30
CDR3aa: CASSHPEMPYEQYF; v_gene: TRBV7-9
CDR3aa: CASSLEPNLAYEQYF; v_gene: TRBV27
CDR3aa: CASSRDIPADEQYF; v_gene: TRBV28
CDR3aa: CASSFGFWVAGGPREQYF; v_gene: TRBV28
CDR3aa: CASSQDLTQPQHF; v_gene: TRBV4-1
CDR3aa: CASSEGKGGANVLTF; v_gene: TRBV2
CDR3aa: CASSQALAFTGELFF; v_gene: TRBV4-1
CDR3aa: CSVVSDQSFDEQFF; v_gene: TRBV29-1
CDR3aa: CASSSSVNTEAFF; v_gene: TRBV7-9
CDR3aa: CASSPVSLSSYNEQFF; v_gene: TRBV28
CDR3aa: CASSAGTTYEQYF; v_gene: TRBV10-2
CDR3aa: CASSGTPGNQPQHF; v_gene: TRBV9
CDR3aa: CASSLLWPPGGPQHF; v_gene: TRBV27
CDR3aa: CASHRALTDTQYF; v_gene: TRBV6-1
CDR3aa: CASSIVGGSYEQYF; v_gene: TRBV28
CDR3aa: CASRMLAGGPPEQYF; v_gene: TRBV27
CDR3aa: CASSLDRVEQFF; v_gene: TRBV27
CDR3aa: CASSEFGTGENQPQHF; v_gene: TRBV2
CDR3aa: CASSGPGQGSYEQYF; v_gene: TRBV27
CDR3aa: CASSFVAGGEGDTQYF; v_gene: TRBV28
CDR3aa: CASSDTRVSGELFF; v_gene: TRBV6-4
CDR3aa: CASSPTVYNEQFF; v_gene: TRBV27
CDR3aa: CAREGQGADGYTF; v_gene: TRBV2
CDR3aa: CAIREGTPYEQYF; v_gene: TRBV10-3
CDR3aa: CASTLPQGQNTEAFF; v_gene: TRBV19
CDR3aa: CASSQRQGARGSYEQYF; v_gene: TRBV4-1
CDR3aa: CASNLAPGKGTEAFF; v_gene: TRBV5-1
CDR3aa: CASSPKRWAGTHGYTF; v_gene: TRBV11-2
CDR3aa: CASSLLFLGNSNQPQHF; v_gene: TRBV28
CDR3aa: CASSGRTSGINNEQFF; v_gene: TRBV9
CDR3aa: CASSQDIILEQYF; v_gene: TRBV4-1
CDR3aa: CASSVTASGSYEQYF; v_gene: TRBV9